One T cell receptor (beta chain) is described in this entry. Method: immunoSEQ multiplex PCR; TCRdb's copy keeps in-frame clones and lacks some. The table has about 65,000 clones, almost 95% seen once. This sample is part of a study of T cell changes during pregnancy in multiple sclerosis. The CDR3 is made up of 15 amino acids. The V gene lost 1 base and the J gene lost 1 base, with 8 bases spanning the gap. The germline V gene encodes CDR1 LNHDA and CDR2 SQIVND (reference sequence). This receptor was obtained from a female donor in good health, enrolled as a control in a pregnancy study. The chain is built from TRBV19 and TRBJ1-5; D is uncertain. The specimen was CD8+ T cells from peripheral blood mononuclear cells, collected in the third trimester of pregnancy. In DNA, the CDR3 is TGTGCCAGTAGTATAGTAACGGGAAGCAATCAGCCCCAGCATTTT. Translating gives CASSIVTGSNQPQHF.